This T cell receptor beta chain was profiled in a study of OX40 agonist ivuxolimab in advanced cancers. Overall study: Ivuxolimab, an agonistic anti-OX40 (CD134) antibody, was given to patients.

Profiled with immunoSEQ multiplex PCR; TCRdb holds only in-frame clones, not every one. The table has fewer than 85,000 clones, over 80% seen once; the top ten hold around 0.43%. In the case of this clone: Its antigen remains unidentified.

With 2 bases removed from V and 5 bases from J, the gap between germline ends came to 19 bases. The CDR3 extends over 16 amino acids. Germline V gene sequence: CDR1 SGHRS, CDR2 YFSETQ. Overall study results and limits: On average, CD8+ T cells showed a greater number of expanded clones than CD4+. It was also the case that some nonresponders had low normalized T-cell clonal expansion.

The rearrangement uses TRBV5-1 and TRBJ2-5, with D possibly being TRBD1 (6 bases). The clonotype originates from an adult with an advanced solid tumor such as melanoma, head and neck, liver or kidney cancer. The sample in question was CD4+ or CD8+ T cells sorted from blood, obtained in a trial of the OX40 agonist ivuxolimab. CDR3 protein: CASSFGVAPQGETQYF. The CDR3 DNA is TGCGCCAGCAGCTTTGGAGTAGCTCCCCAGGGGGAGACCCAGTACTTC.